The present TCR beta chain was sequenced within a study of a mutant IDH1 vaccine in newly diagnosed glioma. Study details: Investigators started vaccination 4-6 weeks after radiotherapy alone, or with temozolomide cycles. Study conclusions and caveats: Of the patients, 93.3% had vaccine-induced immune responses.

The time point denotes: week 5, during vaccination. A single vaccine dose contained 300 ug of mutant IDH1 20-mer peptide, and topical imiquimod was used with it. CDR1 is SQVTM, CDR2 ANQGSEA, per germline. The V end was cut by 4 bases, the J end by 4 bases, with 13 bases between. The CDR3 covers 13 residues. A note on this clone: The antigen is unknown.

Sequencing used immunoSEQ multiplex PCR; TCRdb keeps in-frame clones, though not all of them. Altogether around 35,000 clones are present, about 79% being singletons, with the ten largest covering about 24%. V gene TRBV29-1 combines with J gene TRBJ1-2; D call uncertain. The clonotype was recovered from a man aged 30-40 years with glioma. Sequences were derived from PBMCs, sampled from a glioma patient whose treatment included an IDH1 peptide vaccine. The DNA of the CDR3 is TGCAGCGTTGCCCGTACGGGAAGCTATGGCTACACCTTC. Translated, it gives CSVARTGSYGYTF. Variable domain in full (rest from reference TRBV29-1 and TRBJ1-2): SAVISQKPSRDICQRGTSLTIQCQVDSQVTMMFWYRQQPGQSLTLIATANQGSEATYESGFVIDKFPISRPNLTFSTLTVSNMSPEDSSIYLCSVARTGSYGYTFGSGTRLTVV.